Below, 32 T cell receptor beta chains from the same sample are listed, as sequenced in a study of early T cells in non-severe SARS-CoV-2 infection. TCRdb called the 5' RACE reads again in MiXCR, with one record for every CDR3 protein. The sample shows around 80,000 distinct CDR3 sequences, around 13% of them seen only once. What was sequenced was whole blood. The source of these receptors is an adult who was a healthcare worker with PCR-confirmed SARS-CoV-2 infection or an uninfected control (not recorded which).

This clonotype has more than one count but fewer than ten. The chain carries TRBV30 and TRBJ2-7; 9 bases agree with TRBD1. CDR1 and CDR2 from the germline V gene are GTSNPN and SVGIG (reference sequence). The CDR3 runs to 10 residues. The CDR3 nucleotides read TGTGCGGGACAGGGAAACGAGCAGTACTTC. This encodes CAGQGNEQYF.

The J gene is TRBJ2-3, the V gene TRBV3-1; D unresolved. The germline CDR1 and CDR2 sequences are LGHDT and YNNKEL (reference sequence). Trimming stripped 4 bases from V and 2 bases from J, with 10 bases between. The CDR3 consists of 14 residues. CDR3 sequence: CASSPLRPTDTQYF. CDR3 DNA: TGTGCCAGCAGCCCCTTGAGGCCCACAGATACGCAGTATTTT.

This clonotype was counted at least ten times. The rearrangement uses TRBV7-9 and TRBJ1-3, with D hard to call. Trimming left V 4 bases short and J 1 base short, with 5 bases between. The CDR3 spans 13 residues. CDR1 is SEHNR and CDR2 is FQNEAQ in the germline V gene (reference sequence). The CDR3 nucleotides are TGTGCCAGCAGCTACGGATCTGGAAACACCATATATTTT. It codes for CASSYGSGNTIYF.

The CDR3 is CASSSWGPRETQYF. The CDR3 nucleotides are TGTGCCAGCAGCTCGTGGGGGCCTCGGGAGACCCAGTACTTC. The V and J genes are TRBV11-1 and TRBJ2-5; TRBD1 might be the D (6 bases). Trimming stripped 4 bases from V and 5 bases from J, with 14 bases between. The CDR3 has 14 residues. Germline V lookup: CDR1 SGHAT, CDR2 FQDESV (reference sequence).

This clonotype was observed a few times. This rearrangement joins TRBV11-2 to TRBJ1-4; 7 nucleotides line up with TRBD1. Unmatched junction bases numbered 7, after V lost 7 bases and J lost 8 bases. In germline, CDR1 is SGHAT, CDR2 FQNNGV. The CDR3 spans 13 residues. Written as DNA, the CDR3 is TGTGCCAGCAAGGGGGCAGGGAAGGAAAAACTGTTTTTT. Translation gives CASKGAGKEKLFF.

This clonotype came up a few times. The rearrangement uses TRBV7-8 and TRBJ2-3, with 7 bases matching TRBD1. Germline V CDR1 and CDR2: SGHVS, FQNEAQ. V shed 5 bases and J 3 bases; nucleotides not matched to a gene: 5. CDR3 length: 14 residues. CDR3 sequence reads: CASSPRDRTDTQYF. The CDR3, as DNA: TGTGCCAGCAGCCCCAGGGACAGAACAGATACGCAGTATTTT.

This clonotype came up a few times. The CDR3 here is CASSLGRPSGGPTHTQYF. The DNA for the CDR3 is TGTGCCAGCAGCTTAGGCCGCCCCAGCGGGGGACCCACTCATACGCAGTATTTT. The chain combines TRBV7-2 with TRBJ2-3, with 8 bases fitting TRBD2. The CDR3 length is 18 residues. The ends lost 1 base at V and 7 bases at J; junction bases unmatched: 16. Per the germline V gene, CDR1 is SGHTA and CDR2 is FQGNSA.

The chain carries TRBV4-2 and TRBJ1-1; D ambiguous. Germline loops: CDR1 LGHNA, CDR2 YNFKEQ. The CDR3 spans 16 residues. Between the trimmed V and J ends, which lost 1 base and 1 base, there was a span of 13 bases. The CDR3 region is CASSQAREFANTEAFF. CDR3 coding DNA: TGTGCCAGCAGCCAAGCGAGAGAGTTTGCGAACACTGAAGCTTTCTTT.

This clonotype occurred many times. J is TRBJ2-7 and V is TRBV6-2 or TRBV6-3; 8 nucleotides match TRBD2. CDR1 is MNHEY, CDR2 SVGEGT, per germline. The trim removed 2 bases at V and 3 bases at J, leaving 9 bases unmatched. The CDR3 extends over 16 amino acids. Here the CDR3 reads CASSYASGLAVYEQYF. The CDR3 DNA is TGTGCCAGCAGTTACGCCTCAGGACTAGCTGTCTACGAGCAGTACTTC.

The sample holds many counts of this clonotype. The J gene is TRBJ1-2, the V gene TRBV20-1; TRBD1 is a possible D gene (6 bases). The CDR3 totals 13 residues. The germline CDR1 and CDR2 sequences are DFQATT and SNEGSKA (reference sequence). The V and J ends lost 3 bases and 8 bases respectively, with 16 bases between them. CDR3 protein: CSASHLPGDGYTF. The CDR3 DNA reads TGCAGTGCTAGCCACCTCCCAGGGGACGGCTACACCTTC.

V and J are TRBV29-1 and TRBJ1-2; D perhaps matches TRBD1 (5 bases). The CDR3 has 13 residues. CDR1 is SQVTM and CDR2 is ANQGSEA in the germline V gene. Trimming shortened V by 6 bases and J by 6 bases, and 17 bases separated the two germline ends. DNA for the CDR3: TGCAGCGTGGGGGAGAAGCTAAACGATGGCTACACCTTC. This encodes CSVGEKLNDGYTF.

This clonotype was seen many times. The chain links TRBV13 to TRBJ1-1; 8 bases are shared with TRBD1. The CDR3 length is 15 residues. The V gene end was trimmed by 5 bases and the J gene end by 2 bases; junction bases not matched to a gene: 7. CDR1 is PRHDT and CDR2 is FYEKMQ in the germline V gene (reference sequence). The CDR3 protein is CASSPGGTGNTEAFF. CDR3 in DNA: TGTGCCAGCAGCCCAGGGGGGACAGGTAACACTGAAGCTTTCTTT.

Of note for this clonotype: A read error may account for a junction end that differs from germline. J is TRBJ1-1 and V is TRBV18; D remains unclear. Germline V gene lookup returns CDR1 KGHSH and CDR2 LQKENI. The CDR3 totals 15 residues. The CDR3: CVSQGMIGPNTEAFF. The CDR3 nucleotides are TGTGTCAGCCAAGGGATGATAGGGCCGAACACTGAAGCTTTCTTT.

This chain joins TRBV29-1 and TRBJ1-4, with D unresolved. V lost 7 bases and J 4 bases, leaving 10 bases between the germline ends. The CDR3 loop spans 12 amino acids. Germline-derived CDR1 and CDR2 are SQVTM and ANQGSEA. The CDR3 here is CSALGDNEKLFF. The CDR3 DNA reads TGCAGCGCACTCGGGGATAATGAAAAACTGTTTTTT.

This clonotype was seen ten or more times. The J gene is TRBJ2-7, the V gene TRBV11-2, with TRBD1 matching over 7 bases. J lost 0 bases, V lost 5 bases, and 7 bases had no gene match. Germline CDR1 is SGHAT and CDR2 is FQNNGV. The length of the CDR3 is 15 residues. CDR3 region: CASSLGPGGSYEQYF. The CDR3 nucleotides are TGTGCCAGCAGCCTAGGGCCAGGGGGCTCCTACGAGCAGTACTTC.

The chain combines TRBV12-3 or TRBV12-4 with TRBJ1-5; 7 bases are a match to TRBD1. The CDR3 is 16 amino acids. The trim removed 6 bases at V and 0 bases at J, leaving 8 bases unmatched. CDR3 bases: TGTGCCAGCAGGTTCTCAGGGGGACTTAGCAATCAGCCCCAGCATTTT. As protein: CASRFSGGLSNQPQHF.

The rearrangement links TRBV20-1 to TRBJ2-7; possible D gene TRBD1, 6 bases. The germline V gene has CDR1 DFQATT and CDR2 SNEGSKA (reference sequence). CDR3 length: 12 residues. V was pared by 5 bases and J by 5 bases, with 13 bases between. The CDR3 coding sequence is TGCAGTGCTCTGGGACATTTTCACGAGCAGTACTTC. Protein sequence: CSALGHFHEQYF.

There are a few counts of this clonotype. The CDR3 protein is CASSIVGQGDNEQFF. The CDR3, as DNA: TGTGCCAGTAGTATCGTGGGACAGGGCGATAATGAGCAGTTCTTC. The V and J genes are TRBV19 and TRBJ2-1, with TRBD1 matching over 9 bases. Losses at the gene ends were 3 bases for V and 7 bases for J; bases not matched to a gene: 7. Germline CDR1 is LNHDA and CDR2 is SQIVND (reference sequence). The CDR3 spans 15 residues.

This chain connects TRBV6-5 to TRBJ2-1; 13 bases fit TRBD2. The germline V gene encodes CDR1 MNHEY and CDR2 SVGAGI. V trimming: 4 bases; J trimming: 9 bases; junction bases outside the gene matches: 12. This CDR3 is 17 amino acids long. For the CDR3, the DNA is TGTGCCAGCAGTTCCGTCGGACTAGCGGGGGTTGGAGGTGAGCAGTTCTTC. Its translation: CASSSVGLAGVGGEQFF.

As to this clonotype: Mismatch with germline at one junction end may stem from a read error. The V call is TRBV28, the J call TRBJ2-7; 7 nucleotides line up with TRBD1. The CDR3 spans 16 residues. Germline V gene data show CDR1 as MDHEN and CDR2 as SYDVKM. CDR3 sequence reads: CASRLSDREISHEQYF. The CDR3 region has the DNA TGTGCCAGCAGACTCTCCGACAGGGAGATCTCCCACGAGCAGTACTTC.

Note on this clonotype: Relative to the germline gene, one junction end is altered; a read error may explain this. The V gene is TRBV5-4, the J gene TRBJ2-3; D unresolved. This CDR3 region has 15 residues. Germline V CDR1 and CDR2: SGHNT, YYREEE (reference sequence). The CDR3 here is CANSLQVGSTDTQYF. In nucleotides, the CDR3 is TGTGCCAACAGCTTGCAGGTGGGAAGCACAGATACGCAGTATTTT.

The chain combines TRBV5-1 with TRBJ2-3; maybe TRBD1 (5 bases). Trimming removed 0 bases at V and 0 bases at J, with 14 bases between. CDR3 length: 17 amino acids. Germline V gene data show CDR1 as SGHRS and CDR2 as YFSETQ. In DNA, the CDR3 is TGCGCCAGCAGCTTGGAGGGGCTCGCGCGAAGCACAGATACGCAGTATTTT. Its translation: CASSLEGLARSTDTQYF.

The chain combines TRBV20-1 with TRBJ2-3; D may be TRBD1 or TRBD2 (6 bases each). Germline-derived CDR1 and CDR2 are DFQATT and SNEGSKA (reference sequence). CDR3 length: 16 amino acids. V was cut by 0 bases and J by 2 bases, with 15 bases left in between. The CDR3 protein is CSARDPGGGPTDTQYF. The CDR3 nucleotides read TGCAGTGCTAGAGACCCAGGAGGGGGACCCACAGATACGCAGTATTTT.

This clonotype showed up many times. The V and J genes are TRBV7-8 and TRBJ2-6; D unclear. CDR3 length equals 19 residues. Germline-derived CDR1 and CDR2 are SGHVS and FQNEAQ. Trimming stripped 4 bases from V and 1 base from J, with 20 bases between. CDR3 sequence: CASSSGSPHRLSGANVLTF. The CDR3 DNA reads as TGTGCCAGCAGCTCCGGGTCCCCCCACAGACTTTCTGGGGCCAACGTCCTGACTTTC.

In nucleotides, the CDR3 is TGTGCCAGCAGCTTTCGGCGGGGTTCTAGCACAGATACGCAGTATTTT. Its translation: CASSFRRGSSTDTQYF. The chain uses TRBV7-9 and TRBJ2-3; possibly TRBD2 for D (6 bases). Germline V CDR1 and CDR2: SEHNR, FQNEAQ (reference sequence). Trimming shortened V by 3 bases and J by 0 bases, and 13 bases separated the two germline ends. CDR3 length: 16 residues.

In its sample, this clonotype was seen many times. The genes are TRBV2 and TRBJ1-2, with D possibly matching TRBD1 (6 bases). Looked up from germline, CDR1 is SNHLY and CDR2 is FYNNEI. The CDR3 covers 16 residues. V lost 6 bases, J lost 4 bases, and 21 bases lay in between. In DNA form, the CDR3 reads TGTGCCAGCAGCGACTCACCCGACAGGCTACTCTATGGCTACACCTTC. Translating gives CASSDSPDRLLYGYTF.

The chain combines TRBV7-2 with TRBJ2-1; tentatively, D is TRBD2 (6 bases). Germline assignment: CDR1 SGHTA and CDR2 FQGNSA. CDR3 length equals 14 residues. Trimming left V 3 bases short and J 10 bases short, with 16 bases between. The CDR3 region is CASSFRRRVDEQFF. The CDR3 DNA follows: TGTGCCAGCAGCTTCCGGAGGAGGGTGGACGAGCAGTTCTTC.

CDR3 in DNA: TGCAGCGTACGACAGGGGGCGCGGGATTCACCCCTCCACTTT. It yields the protein CSVRQGARDSPLHF. The chain recombines TRBV29-1 with TRBJ1-6; 10 nucleotides align to TRBD1. V lost 6 bases, J lost 8 bases, and 7 bases stayed unmatched. This CDR3 is built from 14 residues. The germline V gene has CDR1 SQVTM and CDR2 ANQGSEA.

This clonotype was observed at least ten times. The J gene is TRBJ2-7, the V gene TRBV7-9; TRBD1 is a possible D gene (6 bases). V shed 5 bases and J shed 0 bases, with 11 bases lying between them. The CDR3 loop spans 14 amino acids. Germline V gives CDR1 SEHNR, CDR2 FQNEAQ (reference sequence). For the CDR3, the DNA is TGTGCCAGCAGCGCCGACAGGTCCTCCTACGAGCAGTACTTC. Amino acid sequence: CASSADRSSYEQYF.

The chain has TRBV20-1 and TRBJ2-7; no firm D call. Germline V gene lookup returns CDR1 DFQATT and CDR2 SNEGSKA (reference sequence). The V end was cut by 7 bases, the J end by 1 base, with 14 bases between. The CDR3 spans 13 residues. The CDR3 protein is CSGVQKPSYEQYF. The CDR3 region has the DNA TGCAGTGGAGTCCAAAAGCCTTCCTACGAGCAGTACTTC.

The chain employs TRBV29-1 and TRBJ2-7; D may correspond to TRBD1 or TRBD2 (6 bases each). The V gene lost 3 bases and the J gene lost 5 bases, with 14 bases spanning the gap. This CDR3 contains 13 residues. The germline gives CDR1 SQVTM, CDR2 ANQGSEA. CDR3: CSVDAGGADEQYF. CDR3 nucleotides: TGCAGCGTTGACGCCGGGGGCGCCGACGAGCAGTACTTC.

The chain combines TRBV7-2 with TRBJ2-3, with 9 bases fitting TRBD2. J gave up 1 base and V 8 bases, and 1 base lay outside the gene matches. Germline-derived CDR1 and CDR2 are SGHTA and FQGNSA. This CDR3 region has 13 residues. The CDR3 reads CASGGGGTDTQYF. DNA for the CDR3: TGTGCCAGCGGCGGGGGGGGCACAGATACGCAGTATTTT. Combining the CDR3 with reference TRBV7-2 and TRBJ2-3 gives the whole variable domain GAGVSQSPSNKVTEKGKDVELRCDPISGHTALYWYRQSLGQGLEFLIYFQGNSAPDKSGLPSDRFSAERTGGSVSTLTIQRTQQEDSAVYLCASGGGGTDTQYFGPGTRLTVL.